This T cell receptor (beta chain) was identified in a study of graft-versus-host responses after intestinal transplantation. Study-level background: Each transplant was multivisceral, liver-intestinal, or isolated intestinal. Anti-thymocyte globulin was used for induction in all recipients, who then took tacrolimus and steroids for roughly three years.

J gave up 3 bases and V 2 bases, and 9 bases lay outside the gene matches. CDR1 and CDR2 (germline): LGHNA, YSLEER. The CDR3 loop spans 16 amino acids. Only in-frame clones appear in the TCRdb table, and some are missing; sequencing was by immunoSEQ multiplex PCR. In the table there are some 87,000 clones, 90% to 95% of which are singletons. This clone was picked up one time. Antigen specificity is unknown. Study-level findings and limits: GvH clones appeared in recipient marrow, some first in ileum or blood.

This sequence was found in a human donor who was the organ donor for an intestinal transplant. The chain links TRBV4-3 to TRBJ2-7, with 8 bases aligning to TRBD2. Source: unstimulated CD8+ T cells sorted from spleen or lymph node cells, taken before transplant. CDR3 DNA: TGCGCCAGCAGCCAACTCCTAAGCGGGAGTCGCTACGAGCAGTACTTC. Translated: CASSQLLSGSRYEQYF.